The rows below give T cell receptor beta chains drawn from one sample of a study of T cell responses to AZD1222 COVID-19 vaccine. Sequencing used immunoSEQ multiplex PCR; TCRdb keeps in-frame clones, though not all of them. The sample includes 110,000 to 150,000 clones, about 92% of them seen just once. This material consisted of peripheral blood, taken on day 0 of AZD1222 vaccination. All receptors derive from an adult in good health. Both conserved end residues are part of each CDR3. Each record gives: V gene, D gene, clone size, J gene, CDR3 DNA, CDR3 protein. A D gene is named only where the DNA matches it firmly. Size is omitted from some rows. Given values are once, few, many or a class for expanded clones.

TRBV24-1	NA	NA	TRBJ2-2	TGTGCCACCAGTGATGGCGTGAACACCGGGGAGCTGTTTTTT	CATSDGVNTGELFF
TRBV10-3	TRBD1	NA	TRBJ2-7	TGTGCCATCAGTGAGTTGGGACAGGGATCCTACGAGCAGTACTTC	CAISELGQGSYEQYF
TRBV5-6	NA	NA	TRBJ1-4	TGTGCCAGCAGCTCCGGAGGGGCTTTAACTAATGAAAAACTGTTTTTT	CASSSGGALTNEKLFF
TRBV7-8	TRBD2	once	TRBJ2-2	TGTGCCAGCAGCTTAGCGATGCTAGCGGGAGGGGTCGGGGAGCTGTTTTTT	CASSLAMLAGGVGELFF
TRBV5-1	NA	NA	TRBJ1-2	TGCGCCAGCAGCTTTGACGGGCACGGCTACACCTTC	CASSFDGHGYTF
TRBV6-6	NA	NA	TRBJ2-2	TGTGCCAGCAGCCTTCGACAGACCTACACCGGGGAGCTGTTTTTT	CASSLRQTYTGELFF
TRBV6-5	NA	NA	TRBJ2-5	TGTGCCAGCGTGATCGGGGGGCTCTCGCAAGAGACCCAGTACTTC	CASVIGGLSQETQYF
TRBV5-1	NA	NA	TRBJ2-2	TGCGCCAGCAGCTTGGGAAACACCGGGGAGCTGTTTTTT	CASSLGNTGELFF
TRBV15	NA	NA	TRBJ1-1	TGTGCCACCAGCAAAGATCGCCGTGAAGCTTTCTTT	CATSKDRREAFF
TRBV7-8	NA	once	TRBJ1-5	TGTGCCAGCAGCCCCAAAGGAGGGACACCGAGCAATCAGCCCCAGCATTTT	CASSPKGGTPSNQPQHF
TRBV7-2	TRBD1	NA	TRBJ1-2	TGTGCCAGCAGCCCACCCGGGACAGGGAGTGGCTACACCTTC	CASSPPGTGSGYTF
TRBV6-2/TRBV6-3	NA	few	TRBJ1-4	TGTGCCAGCAGTCCACAGGGAGCCCGGAATGAAAAACTGTTTTTT	CASSPQGARNEKLFF
TRBV7-2	NA	NA	TRBJ1-1	TGTGCCAGCAGCCCTAGGGCCTCCAGCACTGAAGCTTTCTTT	CASSPRASSTEAFF
TRBV28	NA	NA	TRBJ2-7	TGTGCCAGCAGTTTCGGGGAGAGGGCCTACGAGCAGTACTTC	CASSFGERAYEQYF
TRBV30	TRBD1	NA	TRBJ2-7	TGTGCCTGGAGTGGGACAGGGGGCTCCCCCCAGCAGTACTTC	CAWSGTGGSPQQYF
TRBV20-1	TRBD1	few	TRBJ1-2	TGCAGTGCCGATAAGGGACAGTTAGTCTTC	CSADKGQLVF
TRBV19	NA	NA	TRBJ1-5	TGTGCCAGTAGTATAGTAGAAGGGAGCAATCAGCCCCAGCATTTT	CASSIVEGSNQPQHF
TRBV12-3/TRBV12-4	NA	NA	TRBJ2-7	TGTGCCAGCACCAAGGGGAGCTCCTACGAGCAGTACTTC	CASTKGSSYEQYF
TRBV7-9	TRBD1	few	TRBJ2-5	TGTGCCAGCAGCTTATTAAGGGGTGACAGGGGTCAGACCCAGTACTTC	CASSLLRGDRGQTQYF
TRBV27	NA	NA	TRBJ2-3	TGTGCCAGCAGTTTAGTTTCGGCAGGGACAGATACGCAGTATTTT	CASSLVSAGTDTQYF
TRBV7-2	NA	NA	TRBJ2-1	TGTGCCAGCAGCTTTCCCGACTCAGGGAGTGGGAGGAATGAGCAGTTCTTC	CASSFPDSGSGRNEQFF
TRBV9	TRBD1	NA	TRBJ2-5	TGTGCCAGCAGCCGCACCGGGACAGCACCCCAAGAGACCCAGTACTTC	CASSRTGTAPQETQYF
TRBV19	TRBD1	NA	TRBJ1-5	TGTGCCAGTAGGGCCGGACAGGGAGGGAGCAATCAGCCCCAGCATTTT	CASRAGQGGSNQPQHF
TRBV5-4	TRBD1	NA	TRBJ1-5	TGTGCCAGCAGCTTGGACAGGGGCGCCTATCAGCCCCAGCATTTT	CASSLDRGAYQPQHF
TRBV3-1/TRBV3-2	TRBD2	NA	TRBJ2-1	TGTGCCAGCAGCCGCCGGACTAGCGGTACCGTGGGTGAGCAGTTCTTC	CASSRRTSGTVGEQFF
TRBV3-1/TRBV3-2	NA	NA	TRBJ2-1	TGTGCCAGCAGTCCGTTGAGCGGGGAGCAGTTCTTC	CASSPLSGEQFF
TRBV5-4	NA	NA	TRBJ1-1	TGTGCCAGCAGCTTGGAGTTCAGGGTAGGGACTGAAGCTTTCTTT	CASSLEFRVGTEAFF
TRBV10-3	TRBD1	NA	TRBJ2-7	TGTGCCATCAGCGGCCCGACAGGGGGATACGAGCAGTACTTC	CAISGPTGGYEQYF
TRBV9	TRBD2	NA	TRBJ2-1	TGTGCCAGCAGCCCCCTTAATAGCGGGGCAAGTGAGCAGTTCTTC	CASSPLNSGASEQFF
TRBV5-4	NA	NA	TRBJ2-3	TGTGCCAGCAGCCTTGAGATTAGCACAGATACGCAGTATTTT	CASSLEISTDTQYF
TRBV14	NA	medium-sized	TRBJ2-2	TGTGCCAGCAGCCGATACGGGACAACCATAGGGCTGTTTTTT	CASSRYGTTIGLFF
TRBV19	NA	NA	TRBJ2-7	TGTGCCAGTAGCCTCGAATTCGGGATTTACGAGCAGTACTTC	CASSLEFGIYEQYF
TRBV9	NA	NA	TRBJ1-3	TGTGCCAGCAGCCCGGACCTCGAAGCCTCTGGAAACACCATATATTTT	CASSPDLEASGNTIYF
TRBV2	NA	NA	TRBJ1-3	TGTGCCAGCAGTGAACCCGCCGGTGGAAACACCATATATTTT	CASSEPAGGNTIYF
TRBV6-2/TRBV6-3	NA	NA	TRBJ1-1	TGTGCCAGCAGTTACGATTCGGCCTTAAACACTGAAGCTTTCTTT	CASSYDSALNTEAFF
TRBV28	NA	NA	TRBJ1-4	TGTGCCAGCATGGGGTCGGATGCAACTAATGAAAAACTGTTTTTT	CASMGSDATNEKLFF
TRBV11-2	TRBD1	NA	TRBJ1-5	TGTGCCAGCAGCTTAACGGACAGGGGGCATCAGCCCCAGCATTTT	CASSLTDRGHQPQHF
TRBV19	NA	once	TRBJ1-4	TGTGCTAGTGCGGGGCCAGAACTATTTGGAAAACTGTTTTTT	CASAGPELFGKLFF
TRBV10-3	NA	NA	TRBJ1-1	TGTGCCATCAGTTCGGGACTACGGAACACTGAAGCTTTCTTT	CAISSGLRNTEAFF
TRBV28	TRBD2	NA	TRBJ2-1	TGTGCCAGCAGTCCGGAGCGGGGGCCCTCGGCCTACAATGAGCAGTTCTTC	CASSPERGPSAYNEQFF
TRBV7-6	NA	NA	TRBJ2-5	TGTGCCAGCAGTCGTAACGTTGGGGAGGAGGAGACCCAGTACTTC	CASSRNVGEEETQYF
TRBV4-1	TRBD1	NA	TRBJ1-1	TGCGCCAGCAGCCTAACGGGACGGCACAGGGGGCAGGGAACTGAAGCTTTCTTT	CASSLTGRHRGQGTEAFF
TRBV6-5	NA	NA	TRBJ2-7	TGTGCCAGCAGTCGACAGTTCTCCTACGAGCAGTACTTC	CASSRQFSYEQYF
TRBV19	NA	NA	TRBJ1-3	TGTGCCAGTAGTGAGACAGGCTCTGGAAACACCATATATTTT	CASSETGSGNTIYF
TRBV6-5	NA	NA	TRBJ2-5	TGTGCCAGCAGTTACCGGAAAACATGGAAGGCAGAGACCCAGTACTTC	CASSYRKTWKAETQYF
TRBV3-1/TRBV3-2	NA	NA	TRBJ2-6	TGTGCCAGCAGACATGGCGGGCAGGGGCTCCCCTCCCCTGGGGCCAACGTCCTGACTTTC	CASRHGGQGLPSPGANVLTF
TRBV13	TRBD2	NA	TRBJ2-2	TGTGCCAGCAGCTTCGAAGCGGGAGTAAGGACCGGGGAGCTGTTTTTT	CASSFEAGVRTGELFF
TRBV30	NA	NA	TRBJ1-2	TGTGCCTGCACCCCCGGACCGGGAGCGAACGGCTACACCTTC	CACTPGPGANGYTF
TRBV5-5	NA	NA	TRBJ1-1	TGTGCCAGCAGTTGGGTCCAGAACACTGAAGCTTTCTTT	CASSWVQNTEAFF
TRBV5-6	NA	NA	TRBJ1-1	TGTGCCAGCAGCCGGGATGGGGTTGGTACGAACACTGAAGCTTTCTTT	CASSRDGVGTNTEAFF
TRBV3-1/TRBV3-2	TRBD2	NA	TRBJ2-1	TGTGCCAGCAGCCAAGAAGGGACTAGTATAGGTGAGCAGTTCTTC	CASSQEGTSIGEQFF
TRBV10-3	TRBD1	NA	TRBJ1-3	TGTGCCATCAGCCGGGACAGAGAAAACACCATATATTTT	CAISRDRENTIYF
TRBV7-9	TRBD1	NA	TRBJ2-7	TGTGCCAGCAGCTCCCCGGTTGTCCGACAGGGGCGGTACGAGCAGTACTTC	CASSSPVVRQGRYEQYF
TRBV27	TRBD1	NA	TRBJ1-2	TGTGCCAGCAGCACCCTGACCCGACAGGGAGTTGGCTACACCTTC	CASSTLTRQGVGYTF
TRBV3-1/TRBV3-2	NA	NA	TRBJ1-2	TGTGCCAGCAGCCAAGATAGGCAGGGGAGCGGCTATGGCTACACCTTC	CASSQDRQGSGYGYTF
TRBV13	NA	NA	TRBJ2-1	TGTGCCAGCAGCCGCTTTGTCAATGAGCAGTTCTTC	CASSRFVNEQFF
TRBV4-3	NA	once	TRBJ2-7	TGCGCCAGCAGCCATGGGGGGAGCTCCTACGAGCAGTACTTC	CASSHGGSSYEQYF